This T cell receptor (beta chain) was documented in a study of T cell responses to AZD1222 COVID-19 vaccine. As concerns this clone: Its antigen is still unknown.

Profiled with immunoSEQ multiplex PCR; TCRdb holds only in-frame clones, not every one. Here the sample spans around 58,000 clones, about 81% being singletons. The germline V and J ends were trimmed by 1 base and 0 bases, with 6 bases remaining between them. CDR3 length equals 14 residues. Per germline, CDR1 SGHTA and CDR2 FQGNSA. Overall study results and limits: No day 14 peak samples; only post-peak repertoires were characterized.

This sequence joins TRBV7-2 and TRBJ1-2; unclear D gene. Specimen: peripheral blood, collected on day 0 of AZD1222 vaccination. This clonotype originated in an adult in good health. In DNA form, the CDR3 reads TGTGCCAGCAGCTTAGGGCCTTCTAACTATGGCTACACCTTC. Protein: CASSLGPSNYGYTF.